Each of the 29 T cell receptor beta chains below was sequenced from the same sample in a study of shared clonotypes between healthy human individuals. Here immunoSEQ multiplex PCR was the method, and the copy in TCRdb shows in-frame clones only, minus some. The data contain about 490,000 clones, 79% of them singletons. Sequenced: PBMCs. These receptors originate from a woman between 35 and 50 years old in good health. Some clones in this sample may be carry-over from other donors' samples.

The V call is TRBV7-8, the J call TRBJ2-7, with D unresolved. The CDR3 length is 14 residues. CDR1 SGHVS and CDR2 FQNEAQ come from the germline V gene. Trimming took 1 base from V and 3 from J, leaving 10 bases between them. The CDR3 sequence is CASSLELAHYEQYF. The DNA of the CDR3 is TGTGCCAGCAGCTTAGAGTTAGCCCACTACGAGCAGTACTTC.

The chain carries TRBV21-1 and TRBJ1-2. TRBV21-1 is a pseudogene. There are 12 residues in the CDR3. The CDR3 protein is CARPRGGGGYTF. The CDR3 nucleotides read TGTGCCCGTCCGCGGGGGGGCGGTGGCTACACCTTC.

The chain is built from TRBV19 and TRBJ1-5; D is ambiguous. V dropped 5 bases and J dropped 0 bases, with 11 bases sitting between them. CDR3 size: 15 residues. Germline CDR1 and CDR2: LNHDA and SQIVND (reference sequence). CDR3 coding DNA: TGTGCCAGTAGTCCTTGGCAGAGTAGCAATCAGCCCCAGCATTTT. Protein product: CASSPWQSSNQPQHF.

The CDR3 loop reads CASSFGTANEKLFF. The DNA of the CDR3 is TGTGCCAGCAGCTTCGGGACAGCTAATGAAAAACTGTTTTTT. The chain couples TRBV13 to TRBJ1-4; 7 nucleotides line up with TRBD1. The junction had 1 base not matched to a gene; V was cut back by 3 bases and J by 3 bases. Germline V gene sequence: CDR1 PRHDT, CDR2 FYEKMQ (reference sequence). This CDR3 has 14 residues.

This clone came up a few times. CDR3 in DNA: TGTGCCAGCAGCTCGTACAGGGGGCGTAGGGAAAAACTGTTTTTT. It translates to CASSSYRGRREKLFF. The chain recombines TRBV7-8 with TRBJ1-4, with 9 positions matching TRBD1. Germline CDR1 is SGHVS and CDR2 is FQNEAQ. The CDR3 has 15 residues. Trimming removed 4 bases from V and 8 bases from J; junction bases left unmatched: 8.

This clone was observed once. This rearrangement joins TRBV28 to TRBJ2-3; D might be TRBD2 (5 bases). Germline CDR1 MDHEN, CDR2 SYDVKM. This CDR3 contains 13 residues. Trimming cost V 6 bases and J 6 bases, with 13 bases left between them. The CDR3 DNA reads TGTGCCAGCAGCCGGAGGCCGATGGATACGCAGTATTTT. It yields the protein CASSRRPMDTQYF.

The CDR3 region has the DNA TGTGCCAGCAGTAGACTAGCGGGATCACCGCCGGGGCAGTACTTC. Translated: CASSRLAGSPPGQYF. This chain joins TRBV2 and TRBJ2-7, with 11 bases that match TRBD2. Trimming cost V 5 bases and J 9 bases; bases outside gene matches: 12. Germline lookup yields CDR1 SNHLY and CDR2 FYNNEI. The CDR3 spans 15 residues.

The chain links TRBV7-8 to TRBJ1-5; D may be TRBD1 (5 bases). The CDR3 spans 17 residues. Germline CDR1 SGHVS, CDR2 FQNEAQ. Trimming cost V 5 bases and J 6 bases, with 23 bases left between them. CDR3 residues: CASSHDSVDRFGQPQHF. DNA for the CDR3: TGTGCCAGCAGCCACGACAGTGTTGATAGATTCGGTCAGCCCCAGCATTTT.

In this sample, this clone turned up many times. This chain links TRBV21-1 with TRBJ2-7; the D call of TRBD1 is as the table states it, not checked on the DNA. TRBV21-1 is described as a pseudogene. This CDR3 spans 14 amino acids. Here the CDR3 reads CASSKGGRHYEQYF. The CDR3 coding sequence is TGTGCCAGCAGCAAAGGGGGCAGACACTACGAGCAGTACTTC.

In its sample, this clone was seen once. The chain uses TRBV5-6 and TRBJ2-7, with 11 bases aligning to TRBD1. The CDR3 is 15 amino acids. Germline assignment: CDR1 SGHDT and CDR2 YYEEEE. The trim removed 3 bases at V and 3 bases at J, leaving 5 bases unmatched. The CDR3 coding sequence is TGTGCCAGCAGCTCCGGACAGGGGGCGGGCTACGAGCAGTACTTC. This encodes CASSSGQGAGYEQYF.

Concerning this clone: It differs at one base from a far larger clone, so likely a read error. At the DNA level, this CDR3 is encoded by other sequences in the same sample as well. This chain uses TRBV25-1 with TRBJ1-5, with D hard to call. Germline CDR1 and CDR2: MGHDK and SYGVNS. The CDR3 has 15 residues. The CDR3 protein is CASSPSVGSNQPQHF. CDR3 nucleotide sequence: TGTGCCAGCAGCCCATCCGTGGGGAGCAATCAGCCACAGCATTTT.

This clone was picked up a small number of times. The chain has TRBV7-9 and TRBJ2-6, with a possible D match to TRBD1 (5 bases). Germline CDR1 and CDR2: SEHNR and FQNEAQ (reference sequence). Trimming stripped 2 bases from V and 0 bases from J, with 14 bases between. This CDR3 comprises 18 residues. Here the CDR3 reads CASSLSQGRDSGANVLTF. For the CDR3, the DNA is TGTGCCAGCAGCTTATCGCAGGGAAGGGACTCTGGGGCCAACGTCCTGACTTTC.

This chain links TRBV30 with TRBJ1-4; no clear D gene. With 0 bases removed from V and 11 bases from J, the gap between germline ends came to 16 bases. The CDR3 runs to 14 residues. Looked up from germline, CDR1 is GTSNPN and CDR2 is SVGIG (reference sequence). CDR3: CAWSVGLRGEKLFF. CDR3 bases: TGTGCCTGGAGTGTAGGCCTCCGAGGAGAGAAACTGTTTTTT.

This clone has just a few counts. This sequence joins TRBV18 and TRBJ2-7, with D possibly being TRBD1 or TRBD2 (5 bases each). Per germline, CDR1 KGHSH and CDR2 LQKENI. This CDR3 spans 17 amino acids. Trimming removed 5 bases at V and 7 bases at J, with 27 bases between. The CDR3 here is CASSNNPGGPSPREQYF. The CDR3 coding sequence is TGTGCCAGCTCAAACAATCCTGGGGGTCCCTCTCCGCGGGAGCAGTACTTC.

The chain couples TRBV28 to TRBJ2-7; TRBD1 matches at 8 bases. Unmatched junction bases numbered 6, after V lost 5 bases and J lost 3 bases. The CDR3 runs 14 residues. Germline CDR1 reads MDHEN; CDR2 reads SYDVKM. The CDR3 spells CASSPGQGYYEQYF. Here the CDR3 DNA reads TGTGCCAGCAGTCCCGGACAGGGATACTACGAGCAGTACTTC.

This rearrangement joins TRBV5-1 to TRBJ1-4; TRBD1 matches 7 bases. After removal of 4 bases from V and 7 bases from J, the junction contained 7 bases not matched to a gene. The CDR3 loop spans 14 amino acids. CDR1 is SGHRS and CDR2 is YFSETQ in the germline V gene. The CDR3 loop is CASSIQGSGEKLFF. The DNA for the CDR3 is TGCGCCAGCAGCATACAGGGGAGTGGTGAAAAACTGTTTTTT.

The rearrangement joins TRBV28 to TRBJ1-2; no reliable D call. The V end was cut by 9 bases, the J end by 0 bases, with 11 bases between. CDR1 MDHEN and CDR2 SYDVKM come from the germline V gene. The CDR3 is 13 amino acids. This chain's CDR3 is CASENGANYGYTF. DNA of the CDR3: TGTGCCAGTGAAAACGGTGCTAACTATGGCTACACCTTC.

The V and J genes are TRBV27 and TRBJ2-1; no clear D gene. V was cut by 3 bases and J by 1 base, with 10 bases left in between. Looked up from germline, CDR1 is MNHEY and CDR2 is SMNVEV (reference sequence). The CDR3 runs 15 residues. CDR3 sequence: CASSLSQTSYNEQFF. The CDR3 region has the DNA TGTGCCAGCAGTTTGTCCCAGACGTCCTACAATGAGCAGTTCTTC.

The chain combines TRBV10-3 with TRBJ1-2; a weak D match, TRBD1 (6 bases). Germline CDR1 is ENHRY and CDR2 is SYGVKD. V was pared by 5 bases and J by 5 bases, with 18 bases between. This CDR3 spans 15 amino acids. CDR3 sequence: CAISSATGLLYGYTF. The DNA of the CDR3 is TGTGCCATCAGTTCAGCGACAGGCCTCCTGTATGGCTACACCTTC.

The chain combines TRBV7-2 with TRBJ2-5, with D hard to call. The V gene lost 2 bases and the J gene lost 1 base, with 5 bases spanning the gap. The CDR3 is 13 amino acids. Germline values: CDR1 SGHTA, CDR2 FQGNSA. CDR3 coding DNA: TGTGCCAGCAGCTTAATGTCCCAAGAGACCCAGTACTTC. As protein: CASSLMSQETQYF.

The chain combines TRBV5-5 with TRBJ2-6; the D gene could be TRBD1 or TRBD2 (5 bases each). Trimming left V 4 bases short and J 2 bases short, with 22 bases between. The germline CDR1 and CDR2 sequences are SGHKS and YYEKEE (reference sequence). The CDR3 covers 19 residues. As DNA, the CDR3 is TGTGCCAGCAGCCCTGAACGCCCGGGACGAGGTCCTGGGGCCAACGTCCTGACTTTC. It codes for CASSPERPGRGPGANVLTF.

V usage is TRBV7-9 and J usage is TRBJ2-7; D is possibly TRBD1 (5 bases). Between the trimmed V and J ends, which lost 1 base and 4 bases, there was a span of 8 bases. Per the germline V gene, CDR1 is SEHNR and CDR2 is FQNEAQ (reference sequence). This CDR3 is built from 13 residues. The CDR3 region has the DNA TGTGCCAGCAGCTTAGGACAGCTATACGAGCAGTACTTC. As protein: CASSLGQLYEQYF.

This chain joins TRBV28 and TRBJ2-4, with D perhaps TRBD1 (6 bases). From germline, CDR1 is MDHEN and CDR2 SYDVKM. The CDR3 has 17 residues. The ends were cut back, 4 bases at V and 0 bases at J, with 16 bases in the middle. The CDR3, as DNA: TGTGCCAGCAGTTCCCTCGGGACATACCTAGCCAAAAACATTCAGTACTTC. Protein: CASSSLGTYLAKNIQYF. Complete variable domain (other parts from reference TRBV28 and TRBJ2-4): DVKVTQSSRYLVKRTGEKVFLECVQDMDHENMFWYRQDPGLGLRLIYFSYDVKMKEKGDIPEGYSVSREKKERFSLILESASTNQTSMYLCASSSLGTYLAKNIQYFGAGTRLSVL.

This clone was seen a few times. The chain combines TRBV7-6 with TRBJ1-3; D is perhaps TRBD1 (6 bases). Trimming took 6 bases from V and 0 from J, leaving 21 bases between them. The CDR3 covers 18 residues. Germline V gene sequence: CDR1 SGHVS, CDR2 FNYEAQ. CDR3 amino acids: CASSAVLGHTLSGNTIYF. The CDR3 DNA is TGTGCCAGCAGTGCAGTATTGGGACACACGCTCTCTGGAAACACCATATATTTT.

CDR3 region: CASSRAGAYTF. The DNA of the CDR3 is TGTGCCAGCAGTAGGGCGGGAGCTTACACCTTC. The V and J genes are TRBV28 and TRBJ1-2; unclear D gene. V gave up 5 bases and J gave up 11 bases, with 12 bases separating them. This CDR3 is built from 11 residues. Germline lookup yields CDR1 MDHEN and CDR2 SYDVKM.

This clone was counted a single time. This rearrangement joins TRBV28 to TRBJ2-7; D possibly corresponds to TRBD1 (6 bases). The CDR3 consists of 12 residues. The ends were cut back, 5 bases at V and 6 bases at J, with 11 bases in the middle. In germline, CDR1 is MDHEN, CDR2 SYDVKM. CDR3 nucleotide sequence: TGTGCCAGCAGTGGGGGCCTGGGCGAGCAGTACTTC. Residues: CASSGGLGEQYF.

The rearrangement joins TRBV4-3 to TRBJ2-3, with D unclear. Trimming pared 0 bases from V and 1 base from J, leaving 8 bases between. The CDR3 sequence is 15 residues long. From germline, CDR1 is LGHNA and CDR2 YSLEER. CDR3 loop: CASSQDGWGTDTQYF. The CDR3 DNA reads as TGCGCCAGCAGCCAAGATGGTTGGGGCACAGATACGCAGTATTTT.

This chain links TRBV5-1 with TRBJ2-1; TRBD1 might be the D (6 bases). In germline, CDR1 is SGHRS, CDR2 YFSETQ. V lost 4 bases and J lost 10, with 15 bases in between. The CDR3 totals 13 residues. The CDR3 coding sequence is TGCGCCAGCAGCCCTAACAGGGTTGAGGAGCAGTTCTTC. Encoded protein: CASSPNRVEEQFF. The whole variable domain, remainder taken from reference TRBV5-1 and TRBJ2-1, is KAGVTQTPRYLIKTRGQQVTLSCSPISGHRSVSWYQQTPGQGLQFLFEYFSETQRNKGNFPGRFSGRQFSNSRSEMNVSTLELGDSALYLCASSPNRVEEQFFGPGTRLTVL.

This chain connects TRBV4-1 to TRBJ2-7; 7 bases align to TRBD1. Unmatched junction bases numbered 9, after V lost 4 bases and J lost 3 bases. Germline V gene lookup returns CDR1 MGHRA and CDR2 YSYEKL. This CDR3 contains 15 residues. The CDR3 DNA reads TGCGCCAGCAGCCTTAGAGGGGGCAAGATCTACGAGCAGTACTTC. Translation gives CASSLRGGKIYEQYF.